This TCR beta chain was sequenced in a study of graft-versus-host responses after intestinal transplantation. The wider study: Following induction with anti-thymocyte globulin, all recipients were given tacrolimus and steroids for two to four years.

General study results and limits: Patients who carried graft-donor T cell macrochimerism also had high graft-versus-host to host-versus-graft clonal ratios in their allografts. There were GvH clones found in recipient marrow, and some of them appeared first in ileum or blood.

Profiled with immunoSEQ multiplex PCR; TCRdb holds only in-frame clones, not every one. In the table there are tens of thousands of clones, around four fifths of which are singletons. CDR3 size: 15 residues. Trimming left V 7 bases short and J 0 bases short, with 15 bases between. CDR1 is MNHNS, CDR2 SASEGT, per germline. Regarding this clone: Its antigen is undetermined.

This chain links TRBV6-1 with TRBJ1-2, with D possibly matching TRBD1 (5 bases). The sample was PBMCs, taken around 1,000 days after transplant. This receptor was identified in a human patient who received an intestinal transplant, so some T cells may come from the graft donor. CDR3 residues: CASKAAGRSNYGYTF. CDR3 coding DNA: TGTGCCAGCAAGGCGGCAGGGAGATCTAACTATGGCTACACCTTC.